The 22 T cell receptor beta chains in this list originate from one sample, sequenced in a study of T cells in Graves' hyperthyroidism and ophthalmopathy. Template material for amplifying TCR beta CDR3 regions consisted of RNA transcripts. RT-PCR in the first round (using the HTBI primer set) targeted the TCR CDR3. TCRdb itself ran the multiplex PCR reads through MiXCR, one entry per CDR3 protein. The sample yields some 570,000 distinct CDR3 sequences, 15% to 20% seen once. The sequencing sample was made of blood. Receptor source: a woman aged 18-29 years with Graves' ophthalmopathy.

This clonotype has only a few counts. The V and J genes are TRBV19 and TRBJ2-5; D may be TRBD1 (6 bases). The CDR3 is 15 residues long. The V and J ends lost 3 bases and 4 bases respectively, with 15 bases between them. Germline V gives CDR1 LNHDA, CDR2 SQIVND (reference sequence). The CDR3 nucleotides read TGTGCCAGTAGTATCGGGCAGGGGAGAGGAGAGACCCAGTACTTC. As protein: CASSIGQGRGETQYF.

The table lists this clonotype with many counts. This chain's CDR3 is CSARSYGNEQFF. In DNA, the CDR3 is TGCAGTGCTAGGAGTTACGGGAATGAGCAGTTCTTC. This chain joins TRBV20-1 and TRBJ2-1; no clear D gene. CDR1 and CDR2 (germline): DFQATT, SNEGSKA (reference sequence). This CDR3 comprises 12 residues. Between the trimmed V and J ends, which lost 3 bases and 7 bases, there was a span of 10 bases.

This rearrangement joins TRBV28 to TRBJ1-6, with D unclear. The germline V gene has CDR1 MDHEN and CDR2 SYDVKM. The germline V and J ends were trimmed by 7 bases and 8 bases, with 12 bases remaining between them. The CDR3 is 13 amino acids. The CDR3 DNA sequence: TGTGCCAGCAAGAGAAGTTTTGATTCACCCCTCCACTTT. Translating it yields CASKRSFDSPLHF.

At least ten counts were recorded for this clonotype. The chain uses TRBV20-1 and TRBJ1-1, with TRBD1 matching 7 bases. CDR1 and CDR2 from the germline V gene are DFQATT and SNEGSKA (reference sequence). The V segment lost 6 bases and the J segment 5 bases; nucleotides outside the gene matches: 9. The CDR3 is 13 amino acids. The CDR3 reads CSARGQRGTEAFF. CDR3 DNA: TGCAGTGCGCGGGGACAGAGGGGTACTGAAGCTTTCTTT.

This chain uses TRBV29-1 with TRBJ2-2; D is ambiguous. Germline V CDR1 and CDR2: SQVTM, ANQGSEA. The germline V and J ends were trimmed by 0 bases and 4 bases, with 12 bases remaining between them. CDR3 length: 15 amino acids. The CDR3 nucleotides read TGCAGCGTTGAAGATCCGGCAGAGTCCACCGGGGAGCTGTTTTTT. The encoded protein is CSVEDPAESTGELFF.

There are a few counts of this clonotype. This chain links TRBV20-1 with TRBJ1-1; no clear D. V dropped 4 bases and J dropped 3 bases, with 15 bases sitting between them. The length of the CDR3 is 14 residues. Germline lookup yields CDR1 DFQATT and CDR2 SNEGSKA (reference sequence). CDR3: CSAIPGAWDTEAFF. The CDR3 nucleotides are TGCAGTGCTATTCCAGGAGCTTGGGACACTGAAGCTTTCTTT.

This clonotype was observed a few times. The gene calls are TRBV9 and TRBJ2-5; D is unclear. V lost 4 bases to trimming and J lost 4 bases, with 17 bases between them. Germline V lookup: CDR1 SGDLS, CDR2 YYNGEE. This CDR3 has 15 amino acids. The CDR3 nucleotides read TGTGCCAGCAGCAGTAAGGGCGCGTTCCCAGAGACCCAGTACTTC. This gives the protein CASSSKGAFPETQYF.

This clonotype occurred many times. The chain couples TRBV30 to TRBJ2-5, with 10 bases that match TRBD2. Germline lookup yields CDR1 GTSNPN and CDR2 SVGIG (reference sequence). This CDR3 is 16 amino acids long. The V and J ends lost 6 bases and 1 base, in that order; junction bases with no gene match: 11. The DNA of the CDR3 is TGTGCCTGCCAAGGACTAGCGGAGACGTCCCAAGAGACCCAGTACTTC. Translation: CACQGLAETSQETQYF.

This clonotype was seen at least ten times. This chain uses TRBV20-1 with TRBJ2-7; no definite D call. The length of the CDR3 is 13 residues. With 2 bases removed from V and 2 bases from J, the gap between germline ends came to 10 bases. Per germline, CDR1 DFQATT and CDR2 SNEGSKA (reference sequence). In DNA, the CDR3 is TGCAGTGCTAGACCTTCGCTAACCTACGAGCAGTACTTC. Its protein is CSARPSLTYEQYF.

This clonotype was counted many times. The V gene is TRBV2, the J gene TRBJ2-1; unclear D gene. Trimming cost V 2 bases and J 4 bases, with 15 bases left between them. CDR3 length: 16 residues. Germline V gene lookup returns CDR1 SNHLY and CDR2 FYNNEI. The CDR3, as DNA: TGTGCCAGCAGTGAAAGTCCCTTATCTCTTTACAATGAGCAGTTCTTC. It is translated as CASSESPLSLYNEQFF.

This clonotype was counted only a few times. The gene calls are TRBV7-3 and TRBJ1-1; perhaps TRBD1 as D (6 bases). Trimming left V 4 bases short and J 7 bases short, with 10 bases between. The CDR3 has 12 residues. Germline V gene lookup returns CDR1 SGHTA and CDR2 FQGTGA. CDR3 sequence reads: CASSSEQGEAFF. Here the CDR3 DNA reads TGTGCCAGCAGCTCGGAACAGGGTGAAGCTTTCTTT.

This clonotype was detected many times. In DNA form, the CDR3 reads TGTGCCAGCAGTTTATCGGGCCTAGCGGGAGGGAATGAGCAGTTCTTC. This codes for CASSLSGLAGGNEQFF. The J gene is TRBJ2-1, the V gene TRBV27; 12 nucleotides agree with TRBD2. CDR1 is MNHEY and CDR2 is SMNVEV in the germline V gene (reference sequence). The J segment lost 7 bases and the V segment lost 0 bases, leaving 4 bases of the junction unmatched. This CDR3 is 16 amino acids long.

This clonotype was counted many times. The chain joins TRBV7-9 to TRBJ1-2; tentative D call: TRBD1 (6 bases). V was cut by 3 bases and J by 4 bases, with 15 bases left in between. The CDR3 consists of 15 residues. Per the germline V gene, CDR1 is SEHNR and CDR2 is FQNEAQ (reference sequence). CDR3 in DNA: TGTGCCAGCAGCTTGGGTTTTCAGGACAGCTATGGCTACACCTTC. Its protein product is CASSLGFQDSYGYTF.

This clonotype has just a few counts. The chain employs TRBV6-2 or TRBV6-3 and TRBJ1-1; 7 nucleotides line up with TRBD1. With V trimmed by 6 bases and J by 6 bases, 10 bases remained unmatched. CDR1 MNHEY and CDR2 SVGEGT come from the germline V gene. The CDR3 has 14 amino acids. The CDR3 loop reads CASSPTDRASEAFF. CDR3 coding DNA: TGTGCCAGCAGCCCTACCGACAGGGCTTCTGAAGCTTTCTTT.

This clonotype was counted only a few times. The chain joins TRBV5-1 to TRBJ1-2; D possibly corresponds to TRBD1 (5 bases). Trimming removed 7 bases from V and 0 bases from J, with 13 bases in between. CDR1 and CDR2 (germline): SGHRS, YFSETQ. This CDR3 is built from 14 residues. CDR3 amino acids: CASRQSGANYGYTF. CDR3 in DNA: TGCGCCAGCCGACAGTCTGGGGCTAACTATGGCTACACCTTC. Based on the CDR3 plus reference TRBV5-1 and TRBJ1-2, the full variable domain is KAGVTQTPRYLIKTRGQQVTLSCSPISGHRSVSWYQQTPGQGLQFLFEYFSETQRNKGNFPGRFSGRQFSNSRSEMNVSTLELGDSALYLCASRQSGANYGYTFGSGTRLTVV.

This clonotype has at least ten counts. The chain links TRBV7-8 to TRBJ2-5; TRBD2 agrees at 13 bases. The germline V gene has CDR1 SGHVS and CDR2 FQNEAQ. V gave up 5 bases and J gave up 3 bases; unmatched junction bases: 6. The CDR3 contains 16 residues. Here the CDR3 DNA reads TGTGCCAGCAGCGACCGACTAGCGGGAGGTGAAGAGACCCAGTACTTC. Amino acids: CASSDRLAGGEETQYF.

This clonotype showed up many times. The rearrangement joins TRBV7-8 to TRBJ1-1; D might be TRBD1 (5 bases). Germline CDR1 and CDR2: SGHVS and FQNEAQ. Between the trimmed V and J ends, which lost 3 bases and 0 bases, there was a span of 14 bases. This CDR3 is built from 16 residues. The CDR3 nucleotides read TGTGCCAGCAGCTTTTCAATGGGACGGGTGAACACTGAAGCTTTCTTT. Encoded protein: CASSFSMGRVNTEAFF.

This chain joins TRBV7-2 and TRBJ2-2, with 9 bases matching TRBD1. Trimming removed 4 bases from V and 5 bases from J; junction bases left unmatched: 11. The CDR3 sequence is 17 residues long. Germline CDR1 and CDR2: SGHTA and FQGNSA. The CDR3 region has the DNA TGTGCCAGCAGCTGGACAGGGGCAATCCCAGGGACCGGGGAGCTGTTTTTT. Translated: CASSWTGAIPGTGELFF.

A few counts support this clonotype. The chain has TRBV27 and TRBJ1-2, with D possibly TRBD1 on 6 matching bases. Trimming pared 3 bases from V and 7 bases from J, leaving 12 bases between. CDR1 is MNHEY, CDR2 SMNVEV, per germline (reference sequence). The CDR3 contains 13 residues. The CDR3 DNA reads TGTGCCAGCAGTTTCCTGGGGGCGGGTGGCTACACCTTC. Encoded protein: CASSFLGAGGYTF.

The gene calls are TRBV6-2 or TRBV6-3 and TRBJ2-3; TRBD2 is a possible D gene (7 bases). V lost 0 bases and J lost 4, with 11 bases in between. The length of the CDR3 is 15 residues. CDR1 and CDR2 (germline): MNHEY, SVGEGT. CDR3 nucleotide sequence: TGTGCCAGCAGTTACTCGGGCGGGGGCGCAGATACGCAGTATTTT. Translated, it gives CASSYSGGGADTQYF.

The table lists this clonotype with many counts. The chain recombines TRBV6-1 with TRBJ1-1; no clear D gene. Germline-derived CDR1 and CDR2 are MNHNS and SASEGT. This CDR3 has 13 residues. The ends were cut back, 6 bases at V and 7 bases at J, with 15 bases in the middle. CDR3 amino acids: CASRTLTADEAFF. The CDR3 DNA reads TGTGCCAGCAGAACTCTGACGGCTGATGAAGCTTTCTTT.

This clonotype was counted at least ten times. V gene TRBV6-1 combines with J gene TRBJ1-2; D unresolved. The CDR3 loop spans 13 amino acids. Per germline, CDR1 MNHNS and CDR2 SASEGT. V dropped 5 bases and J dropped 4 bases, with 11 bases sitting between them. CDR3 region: CASSYRARYGYTF. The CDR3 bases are TGTGCCAGCAGTTATCGGGCTCGCTATGGCTACACCTTC.